This TCR beta chain was documented in a study of graft-versus-host responses after intestinal transplantation. The wider study: Induction with anti-thymocyte globulin, then tacrolimus and steroids for about 3 years, was given to all recipients. General study points: Individuals who had graft-donor T cell macrochimerism had allografts that showed high graft-versus-host to host-versus-graft clonal ratios. Declines in HvG clones occurring early post-transplant were associated with peak circulating GvH clone levels.

Assay used: immunoSEQ multiplex PCR; TCRdb lists only in-frame clones, some missing. Of fewer than 6,500 clones listed, around four fifths are singletons. To release intraepithelial and lamina propria lymphocytes, the graft tissue was processed. On this clone: The antigen remains undetermined.

CDR3 length equals 13 residues. CDR1 is SNHLY and CDR2 is FYNNEI in the germline V gene. V gave up 8 bases and J gave up 1 base; unmatched junction bases: 3. The receptor comes from a human patient who received an intestinal transplant, so some T cells may come from the graft donor. V usage is TRBV2 and J usage is TRBJ2-5, with 8 bases matching TRBD2. The source was ileum tissue, collected around 230 days after intestinal transplant. The CDR3 loop reads CASLGGVQETQYF. The CDR3 DNA reads TGTGCCAGCCTCGGGGGGGTCCAAGAGACCCAGTACTTC.